This T cell receptor beta chain was recovered during a study of PD-1 blockade in mismatch repair-deficient tumors. Every patient had mismatch repair deficiency by PCR or immunohistochemistry. CDR3 size: 19 residues. Germline CDR1 SGHVS, CDR2 FNYEAQ. Losses at the gene ends were 1 base for V and 4 bases for J; bases not matched to a gene: 14. Some clones are missing from TCRdb's copy, which holds only in-frame ones; the method was immunoSEQ multiplex PCR. The sample holds roughly 120,000 clones, roughly 80% seen once. The clonotype originates from an adult with mismatch repair-deficient cancer. The gene calls are TRBV7-6 and TRBJ2-3, with 10 bases fitting TRBD2. This sample comprised peripheral blood, obtained about 60 weeks after starting pembrolizumab. The CDR3 DNA sequence: TGTGCCAGCAGCTTAGGGACGGGACTAGCGTTTGTGCATCCAGATACGCAGTATTTT. Its protein product is CASSLGTGLAFVHPDTQYF.